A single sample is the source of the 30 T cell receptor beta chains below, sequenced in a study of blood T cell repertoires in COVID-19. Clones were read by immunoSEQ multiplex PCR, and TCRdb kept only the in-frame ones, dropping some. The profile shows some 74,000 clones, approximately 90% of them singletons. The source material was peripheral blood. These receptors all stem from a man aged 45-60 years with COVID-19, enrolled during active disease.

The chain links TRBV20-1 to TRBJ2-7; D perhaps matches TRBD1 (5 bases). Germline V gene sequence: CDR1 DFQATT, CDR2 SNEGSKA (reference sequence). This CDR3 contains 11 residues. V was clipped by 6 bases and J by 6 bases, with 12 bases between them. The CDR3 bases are TGCAGTGCAGGGCCAGGGCCCGAGCAGTACTTC. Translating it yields CSAGPGPEQYF.

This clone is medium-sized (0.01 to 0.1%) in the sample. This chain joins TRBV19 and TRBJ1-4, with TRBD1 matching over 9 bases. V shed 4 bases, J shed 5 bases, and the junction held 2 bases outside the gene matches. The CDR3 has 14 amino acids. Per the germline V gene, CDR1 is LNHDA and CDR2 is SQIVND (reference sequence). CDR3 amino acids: CASSTGQGNEKLFF. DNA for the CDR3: TGTGCCAGTAGTACAGGACAGGGGAATGAAAAACTGTTTTTT.

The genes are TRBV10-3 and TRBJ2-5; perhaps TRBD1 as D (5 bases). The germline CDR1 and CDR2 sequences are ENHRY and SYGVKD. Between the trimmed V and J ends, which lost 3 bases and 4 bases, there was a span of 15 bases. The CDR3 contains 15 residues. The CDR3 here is CAISDTMGLGETQYF. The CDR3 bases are TGTGCCATCAGTGATACCATGGGGCTGGGAGAGACCCAGTACTTC.

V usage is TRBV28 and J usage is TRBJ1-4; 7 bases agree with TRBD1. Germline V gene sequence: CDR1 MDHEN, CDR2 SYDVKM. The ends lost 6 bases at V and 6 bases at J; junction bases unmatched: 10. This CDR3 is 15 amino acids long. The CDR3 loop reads CASSQYPGQHEKLFF. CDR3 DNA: TGTGCCAGCAGCCAGTATCCGGGACAGCATGAAAAACTGTTTTTT.

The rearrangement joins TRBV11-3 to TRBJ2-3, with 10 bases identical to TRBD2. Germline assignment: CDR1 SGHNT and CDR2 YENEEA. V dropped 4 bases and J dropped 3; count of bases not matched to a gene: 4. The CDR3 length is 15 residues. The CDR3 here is CASSYFSGRTDTQYF. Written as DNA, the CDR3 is TGTGCCAGCAGCTACTTTAGCGGGAGGACAGATACGCAGTATTTT.

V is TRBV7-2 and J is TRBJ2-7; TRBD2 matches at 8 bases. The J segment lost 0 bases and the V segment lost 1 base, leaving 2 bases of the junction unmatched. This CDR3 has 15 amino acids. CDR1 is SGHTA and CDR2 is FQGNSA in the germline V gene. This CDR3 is CASSLEGTSSYEQYF. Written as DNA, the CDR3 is TGTGCCAGCAGCTTAGAGGGGACTAGCTCCTACGAGCAGTACTTC.

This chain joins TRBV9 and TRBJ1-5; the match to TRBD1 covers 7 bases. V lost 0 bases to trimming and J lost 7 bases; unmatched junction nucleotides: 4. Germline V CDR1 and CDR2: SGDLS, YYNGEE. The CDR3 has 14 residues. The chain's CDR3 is CASSVGDSGQPQHF. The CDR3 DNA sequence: TGTGCCAGCAGCGTAGGGGACAGTGGGCAGCCCCAGCATTTT.

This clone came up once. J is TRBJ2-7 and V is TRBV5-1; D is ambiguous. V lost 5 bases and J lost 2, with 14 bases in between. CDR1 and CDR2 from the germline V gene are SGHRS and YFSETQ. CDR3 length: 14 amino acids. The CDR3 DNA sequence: TGCGCCAGCAGTCTAAGTGTGACTGCCTACGAGCAGTACTTC. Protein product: CASSLSVTAYEQYF.

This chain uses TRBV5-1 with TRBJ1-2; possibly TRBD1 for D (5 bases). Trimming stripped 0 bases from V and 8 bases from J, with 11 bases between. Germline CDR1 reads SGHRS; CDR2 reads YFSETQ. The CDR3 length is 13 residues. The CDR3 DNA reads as TGCGCCAGCAGCTTGGACAGGAAAATAGGCTACACCTTC. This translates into CASSLDRKIGYTF.

The CDR3 DNA reads TGTGCCAGCAGCCCAATGACAGGGGGTAATGAAAAACTGTTTTTT. Amino acids: CASSPMTGGNEKLFF. This chain uses TRBV11-2 with TRBJ1-4; 9 bases agree with TRBD1. J was trimmed by 4 bases and V by 5 bases; bases with no gene match: 5. The CDR3 runs to 15 residues. CDR1 SGHAT and CDR2 FQNNGV come from the germline V gene. Variable domain in full (rest from reference TRBV11-2 and TRBJ1-4): EAGVAQSPRYKIIEKRQSVAFWCNPISGHATLYWYQQILGQGPKLLIQFQNNGVVDDSQLPKDRFSAERLKGVDSTLKIQPAKLEDSAVYLCASSPMTGGNEKLFFGSGTQLSVL.

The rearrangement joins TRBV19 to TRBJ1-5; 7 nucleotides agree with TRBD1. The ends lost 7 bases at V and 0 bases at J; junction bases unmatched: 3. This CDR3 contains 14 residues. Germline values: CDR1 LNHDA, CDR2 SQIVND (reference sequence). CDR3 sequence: CASNTGASNQPQHF. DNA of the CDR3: TGTGCCAGTAATACAGGGGCTAGCAATCAGCCCCAGCATTTT. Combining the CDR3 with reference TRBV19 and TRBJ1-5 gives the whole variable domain DGGITQSPKYLFRKEGQNVTLSCEQNLNHDAMYWYRQDPGQGLRLIYYSQIVNDFQKGDIAEGYSVSREKKESFPLTVTSAQKNPTAFYLCASNTGASNQPQHFGDGTRLSIL.

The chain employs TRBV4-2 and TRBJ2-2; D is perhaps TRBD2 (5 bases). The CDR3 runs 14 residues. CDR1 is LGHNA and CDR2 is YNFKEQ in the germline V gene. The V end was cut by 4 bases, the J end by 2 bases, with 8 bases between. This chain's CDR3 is CASSRGPNTGELFF. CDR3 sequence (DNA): TGTGCCAGCAGCCGCGGGCCTAACACCGGGGAGCTGTTTTTT.

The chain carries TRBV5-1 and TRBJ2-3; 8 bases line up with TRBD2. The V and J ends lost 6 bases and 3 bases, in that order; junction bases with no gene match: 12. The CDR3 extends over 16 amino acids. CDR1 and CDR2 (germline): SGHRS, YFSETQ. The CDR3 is CASTPRAGEGTDTQYF. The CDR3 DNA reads TGCGCCAGCACCCCTAGAGCGGGAGAGGGGACAGATACGCAGTATTTT. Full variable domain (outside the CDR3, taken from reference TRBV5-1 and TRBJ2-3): KAGVTQTPRYLIKTRGQQVTLSCSPISGHRSVSWYQQTPGQGLQFLFEYFSETQRNKGNFPGRFSGRQFSNSRSEMNVSTLELGDSALYLCASTPRAGEGTDTQYFGPGTRLTVL.

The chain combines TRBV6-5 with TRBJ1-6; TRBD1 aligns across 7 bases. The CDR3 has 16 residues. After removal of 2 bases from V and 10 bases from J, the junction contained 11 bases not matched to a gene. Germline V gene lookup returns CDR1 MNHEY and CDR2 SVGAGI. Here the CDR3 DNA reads TGTGCCAGCAGTTACCTCGAGATCAGGGGGAACTCACCCCTCCACTTT. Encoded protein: CASSYLEIRGNSPLHF.

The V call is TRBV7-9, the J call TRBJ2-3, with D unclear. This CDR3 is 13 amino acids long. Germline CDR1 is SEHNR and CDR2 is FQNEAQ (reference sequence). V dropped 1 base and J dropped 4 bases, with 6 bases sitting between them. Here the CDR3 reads CASSLVPADTQYF. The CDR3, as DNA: TGTGCCAGCAGCTTAGTTCCGGCAGATACGCAGTATTTT.

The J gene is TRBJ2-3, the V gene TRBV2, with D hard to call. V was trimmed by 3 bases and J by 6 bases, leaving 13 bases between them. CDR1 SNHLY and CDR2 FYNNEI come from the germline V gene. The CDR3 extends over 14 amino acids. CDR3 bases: TGTGCCAGCAGTGATGCTCTAGTAGCCGATACGCAGTATTTT. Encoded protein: CASSDALVADTQYF.

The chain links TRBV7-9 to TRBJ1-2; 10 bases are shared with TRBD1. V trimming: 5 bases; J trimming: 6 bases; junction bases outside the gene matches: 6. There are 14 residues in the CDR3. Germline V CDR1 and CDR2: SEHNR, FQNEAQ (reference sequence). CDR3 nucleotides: TGTGCCAGCAGCCCAACCGGGACAGGGGATGGCTACACCTTC. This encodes CASSPTGTGDGYTF.

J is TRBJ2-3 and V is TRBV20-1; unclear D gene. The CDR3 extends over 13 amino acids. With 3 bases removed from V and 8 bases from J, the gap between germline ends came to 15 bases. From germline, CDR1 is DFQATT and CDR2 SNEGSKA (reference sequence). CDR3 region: CSASLLLGGTQYF. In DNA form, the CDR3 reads TGCAGTGCTAGTTTACTCCTAGGCGGTACGCAGTATTTT.

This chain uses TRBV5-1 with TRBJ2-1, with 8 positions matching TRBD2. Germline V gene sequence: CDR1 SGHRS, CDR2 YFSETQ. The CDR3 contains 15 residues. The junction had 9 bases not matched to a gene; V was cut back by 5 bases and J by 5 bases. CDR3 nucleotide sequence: TGCGCCAGCAGAACGCCGGGAGGGAGGCACAATGAGCAGTTCTTC. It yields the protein CASRTPGGRHNEQFF.

CDR3: CAWSVPKGKYNEQFF. The CDR3 DNA reads TGTGCCTGGAGTGTACCCAAGGGGAAGTACAATGAGCAGTTCTTC. The chain employs TRBV30 and TRBJ2-1, with TRBD1 as a possible D gene (5 bases). The germline gives CDR1 GTSNPN, CDR2 SVGIG (reference sequence). Trimming stripped 0 bases from V and 4 bases from J, with 13 bases between. The CDR3 covers 15 residues.

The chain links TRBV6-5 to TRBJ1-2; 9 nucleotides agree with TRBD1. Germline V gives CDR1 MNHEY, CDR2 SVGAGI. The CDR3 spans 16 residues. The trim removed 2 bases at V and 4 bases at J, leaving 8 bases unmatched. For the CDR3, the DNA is TGTGCCAGCAGTTACGGGGAACCGGGACAGGGCTATGGCTACACCTTC. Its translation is CASSYGEPGQGYGYTF.

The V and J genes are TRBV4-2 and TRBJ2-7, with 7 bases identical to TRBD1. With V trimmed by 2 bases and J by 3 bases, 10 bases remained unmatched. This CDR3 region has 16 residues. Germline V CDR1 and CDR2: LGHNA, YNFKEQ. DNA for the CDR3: TGTGCCAGCAGCCAATCTCAACAGGGGAGCGGCTACGAGCAGTACTTC. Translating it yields CASSQSQQGSGYEQYF.

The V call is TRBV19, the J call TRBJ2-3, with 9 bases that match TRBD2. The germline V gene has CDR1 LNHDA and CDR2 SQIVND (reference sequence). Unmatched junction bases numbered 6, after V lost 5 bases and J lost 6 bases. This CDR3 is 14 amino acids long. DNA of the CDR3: TGTGCCAGTAGTGAGACCGGGACTAGCGATACGCAGTATTTT. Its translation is CASSETGTSDTQYF.

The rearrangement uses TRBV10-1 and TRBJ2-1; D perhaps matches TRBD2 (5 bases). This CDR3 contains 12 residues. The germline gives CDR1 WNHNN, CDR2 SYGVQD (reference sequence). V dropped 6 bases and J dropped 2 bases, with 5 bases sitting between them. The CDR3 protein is CASRLAYNEQFF. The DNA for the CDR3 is TGCGCCAGCAGACTAGCCTACAATGAGCAGTTCTTC.

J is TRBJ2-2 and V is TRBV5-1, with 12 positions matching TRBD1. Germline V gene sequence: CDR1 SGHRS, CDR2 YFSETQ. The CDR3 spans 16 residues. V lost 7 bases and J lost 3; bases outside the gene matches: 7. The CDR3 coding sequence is TGCGCCAGCGCGGGACAGGGGGCGTTGGACACCGGGGAGCTGTTTTTT. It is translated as CASAGQGALDTGELFF.

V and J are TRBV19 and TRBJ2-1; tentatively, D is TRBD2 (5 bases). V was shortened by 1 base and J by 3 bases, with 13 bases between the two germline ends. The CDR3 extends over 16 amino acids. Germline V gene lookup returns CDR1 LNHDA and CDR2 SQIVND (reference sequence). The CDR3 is CASSIVRDTIYNEQFF. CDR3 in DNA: TGTGCCAGTAGTATAGTTCGGGATACCATCTACAATGAGCAGTTCTTC.

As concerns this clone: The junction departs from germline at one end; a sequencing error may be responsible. The CDR3 spells CASSLRLAGDSSEQYF. CDR3 nucleotides: TGTGCCAGCAGCTTAAGGCTAGCGGGAGACTCCTCCGAGCAGTACTTC. The chain recombines TRBV7-3 with TRBJ2-7; 10 nucleotides line up with TRBD2. CDR1 is SGHTA, CDR2 FQGTGA, per germline. The CDR3 is 16 residues long.

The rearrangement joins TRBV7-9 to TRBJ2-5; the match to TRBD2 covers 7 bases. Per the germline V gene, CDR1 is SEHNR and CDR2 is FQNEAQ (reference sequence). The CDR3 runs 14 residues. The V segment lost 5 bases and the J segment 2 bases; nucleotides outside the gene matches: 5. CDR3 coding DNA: TGTGCCAGCAGCACTTTAGCGGGTCAAGAGACCCAGTACTTC. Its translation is CASSTLAGQETQYF.

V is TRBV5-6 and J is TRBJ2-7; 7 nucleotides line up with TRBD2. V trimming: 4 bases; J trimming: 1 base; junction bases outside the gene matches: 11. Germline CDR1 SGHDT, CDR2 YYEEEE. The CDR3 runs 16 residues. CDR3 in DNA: TGTGCCAGCAGCAACGAGGGCGGGGAGGGGTCCTACGAGCAGTACGTC. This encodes CASSNEGGEGSYEQYV.

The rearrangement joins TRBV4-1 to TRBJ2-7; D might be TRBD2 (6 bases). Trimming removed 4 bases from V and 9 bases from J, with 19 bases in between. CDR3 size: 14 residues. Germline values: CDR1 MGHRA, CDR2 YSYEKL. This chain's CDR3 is CASSLTREGSGQYV. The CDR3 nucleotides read TGCGCCAGCAGCCTGACTAGGGAAGGCAGCGGGCAGTACGTC.